This is a list of T cell receptor beta chains from one sample in a study of vaccination effects on CD4 cells after COVID-19. These TCRs' antigens remain unknown. TCRdb's table, derived via immunoSEQ multiplex PCR, lists solely in-frame clones and lacks some. The table has fewer than 40,000 clones, about two thirds seen once; the top ten hold 4% to 5%. The starting material was CD4+ T cells from PBMCs cultured without peptide, obtained before COVID-19 vaccination. The receptors were sampled from a human donor who received a COVID-19 vaccine. CDR3s include the opening cysteine and the closing phenylalanine or tryptophan. D genes are given only for firm matches. Some rows have no size entry. The others give once, few or many, or a class for an expanded clone.

size,D,J,V,CDR3,DNA
.,.,TRBJ1-4,TRBV6-5,CASSYLGVANEKLFF,TGTGCCAGCAGTTACCTAGGGGTGGCTAATGAAAAACTGTTTTTT
.,.,TRBJ1-1,TRBV5-4,CASSARQSLNTEAFF,TGTGCCAGCAGCGCCCGACAGTCACTGAACACTGAAGCTTTCTTT
.,TRBD1,TRBJ1-6,TRBV19,CASGTQDRRERPFYNSPLHF,TGTGCCAGTGGGACTCAGGACAGGCGAGAAAGACCCTTCTATAATTCACCCCTCCACTTT
.,TRBD1,TRBJ1-6,TRBV11-3,CASSVRDRGFPAPLHF,TGTGCCAGCAGCGTCCGGGACAGGGGATTTCCGGCACCCCTCCACTTT
.,.,TRBJ2-5,TRBV6-6,CASSYSSGETQYF,TGTGCCAGCAGTTACTCGAGTGGGGAGACCCAGTACTTC
.,.,TRBJ2-2,TRBV10-3,CAISDAGRGTGELFF,TGTGCCATCAGTGACGCAGGGCGTGGCACCGGGGAGCTGTTTTTT
.,TRBD2,TRBJ2-1,TRBV4-1,CASSHRLALGNEQFF,TGCGCCAGCAGCCACAGACTAGCGCTGGGGAATGAGCAGTTCTTC
few,.,TRBJ2-1,TRBV10-3,CAIQGQADYNEQFF,TGTGCCATCCAAGGGCAGGCGGACTACAATGAGCAGTTCTTC
.,TRBD2,TRBJ2-1,TRBV29-1,CSVDTSGGSYNEQFF,TGCAGCGTTGACACTAGCGGGGGCTCCTACAATGAGCAGTTCTTC
.,.,TRBJ1-5,TRBV28,CASSPMSILSNQPQHF,TGTGCCAGCAGTCCGATGAGCATCCTTAGCAATCAGCCCCAGCATTTT
few,.,TRBJ1-3,TRBV27,CASSGNREAHTIYF,TGTGCCAGCAGTGGAAACAGGGAGGCTCACACCATATATTTT
.,TRBD2,TRBJ2-7,TRBV7-9,CASSPLGLYEQYF,TGTGCCAGCAGCCCCCTGGGACTATACGAGCAGTACTTC
.,TRBD2,TRBJ2-3,TRBV5-1,CASSLGGLADTDTQYF,TGCGCCAGCAGCTTGGGGGGACTAGCGGACACAGATACGCAGTATTTT
.,.,TRBJ1-1,TRBV4-2,CASSQVGQNTEAFF,TGTGCCAGCAGCCAAGTTGGCCAGAACACTGAAGCTTTCTTT
few,.,TRBJ2-7,TRBV11-1,CASSFSPGYEQYF,TGTGCCAGCAGCTTTAGTCCTGGCTACGAGCAGTACTTC
medium-sized,.,TRBJ2-2,TRBV10-1,CASRGGLGDTGELFF,TGCGCCAGCAGGGGTGGATTGGGGGACACCGGGGAGCTGTTTTTT
.,.,TRBJ2-7,TRBV4-2,CASSGQGLYEQYF,TGTGCCAGCAGCGGGCAGGGTCTCTACGAGCAGTACTTC
.,TRBD1,TRBJ1-2,TRBV5-5,CASSLDGTGGIVYGYTF,TGTGCCAGCAGCTTGGATGGGACAGGGGGTATCGTCTATGGCTACACCTTC
few,TRBD1,TRBJ1-2,TRBV6-1,CASSDLQGGGRGYTF,TGTGCCAGCAGTGACCTCCAGGGAGGGGGCCGAGGCTACACCTTC
.,TRBD2,TRBJ2-5,TRBV9,CASSVGYLAGGDGETQYF,TGTGCCAGCAGCGTAGGATACCTAGCGGGGGGAGATGGGGAGACCCAGTACTTC
.,.,TRBJ2-1,TRBV7-9,CASSPDDLYNEQFF,TGTGCCAGCAGCCCAGACGACTTGTACAATGAGCAGTTCTTC
few,TRBD2,TRBJ2-7,TRBV11-2,CASSFGLADYEQYF,TGTGCCAGCAGCTTCGGACTAGCGGACTACGAGCAGTACTTC
.,.,TRBJ2-3,TRBV29-1,CSVEDLLADTQYF,TGCAGCGTTGAAGATCTGCTTGCAGATACGCAGTATTTT
.,.,TRBJ2-1,TRBV5-1,CASSLEGFNEQFF,TGCGCCAGCAGCTTGGAGGGATTCAATGAGCAGTTCTTC
.,.,TRBJ1-1,TRBV5-1,CASPFQANTEAFF,TGCGCCAGCCCGTTCCAAGCGAACACTGAAGCTTTCTTT
.,.,TRBJ2-3,TRBV19,CASSIDLRGADTQYF,TGTGCCAGTAGTATAGATCTAAGGGGCGCGGATACGCAGTATTTT
.,TRBD2,TRBJ2-3,TRBV7-9,CASSLTSGRREDTQYF,TGTGCCAGCAGCTTAACCAGCGGGAGGAGAGAAGATACGCAGTATTTT
.,.,TRBJ1-3,TRBV3-1/TRBV3-2,CASSLGQGNTIYF,TGTGCCAGCAGCCTCGGACAGGGAAACACCATATATTTT
.,.,TRBJ1-4,TRBV4-1,CASSQVSGTTNEKLFF,TGCGCCAGCAGCCAAGTCTCGGGGACAACTAATGAAAAACTGTTTTTT
.,TRBD1,TRBJ2-7,TRBV5-1,CASSRDLDRGGYEQYF,TGCGCCAGCAGCCGAGATTTAGACAGGGGAGGTTACGAGCAGTACTTC
.,TRBD2,TRBJ2-1,TRBV12-5,CASGSSGRVYNEQFF,TGTGCTAGTGGTTCTAGCGGGAGGGTTTACAATGAGCAGTTCTTC
.,TRBD1,TRBJ2-1,TRBV2,CASSGRTGPYNEQFF,TGTGCCAGCAGTGGAAGGACAGGGCCCTACAATGAGCAGTTCTTC
.,.,TRBJ1-1,TRBV11-3,CASSLSSGNTEAFF,TGTGCCAGCAGCTTAAGCAGCGGGAACACTGAAGCTTTCTTT
.,.,TRBJ2-6,TRBV6-5,CASRGDGSGANVLTF,TGTGCCAGCAGGGGCGATGGTTCTGGGGCCAACGTCCTGACTTTC
.,TRBD2,TRBJ2-1,TRBV29-1,CSVSPSGGIYNEQFF,TGCAGCGTTTCCCCTAGCGGGGGAATCTACAATGAGCAGTTCTTC
few,TRBD2,TRBJ2-5,TRBV7-9,CASSPGIGGGPQTQYF,TGTGCCAGCAGCCCGGGGATAGGCGGGGGGCCGCAGACCCAGTACTTC
.,.,TRBJ2-5,TRBV12-3/TRBV12-4,CASSPMGRETQYF,TGTGCCAGCAGCCCGATGGGGAGAGAGACCCAGTACTTC
.,.,TRBJ1-6,TRBV5-1,CASSPGSGFDSPLHF,TGCGCCAGCAGCCCGGGGTCGGGGTTTGATTCACCCCTCCACTTT
.,.,TRBJ2-5,TRBV29-1,CSVEEGIIQETQYF,TGCAGCGTTGAAGAGGGAATAATCCAAGAGACCCAGTACTTC
.,.,TRBJ2-3,TRBV7-2,CASSFRWDTQYF,TGTGCCAGCAGCTTCCGATGGGATACGCAGTATTTT
.,.,TRBJ2-3,TRBV2,CASSERGGTDTQYF,TGTGCCAGCAGTGAACGCGGGGGCACAGATACGCAGTATTTT
few,TRBD2,TRBJ2-3,TRBV6-4,CASSGLAGAVDTQYF,TGTGCCAGCAGTGGACTAGCGGGGGCTGTCGATACGCAGTATTTT
.,TRBD1,TRBJ1-2,TRBV3-1/TRBV3-2,CASSHPGQGIEGYTF,TGTGCCAGCAGCCATCCGGGACAGGGGATCGAGGGCTACACCTTC
.,TRBD1,TRBJ1-2,TRBV5-6,CASSNGTGPYGYTF,TGTGCCAGCAGCAATGGGACAGGGCCTTATGGCTACACCTTC
.,TRBD2,TRBJ2-7,TRBV19,CASSIVGLSYEQYF,TGTGCCAGTAGTATAGTGGGACTATCCTACGAGCAGTACTTC
.,TRBD1,TRBJ2-5,TRBV19,CASSSSGQGGTQYF,TGTGCCAGTAGTAGCTCGGGACAGGGAGGGACCCAGTACTTC
few,.,TRBJ2-6,TRBV3-1/TRBV3-2,CASSQGGIGTGANVLTF,TGTGCCAGCAGCCAAGGGGGTATAGGCACTGGGGCCAACGTCCTGACTTTC
.,.,TRBJ2-1,TRBV9,CASNDEQFF,TGTGCCAGCAACGACGAGCAGTTCTTC
.,.,TRBJ2-2,TRBV10-3,CAISDSANTGELFF,TGTGCCATCAGTGATTCTGCTAACACCGGGGAGCTGTTTTTT
.,TRBD2,TRBJ2-3,TRBV11-3,CASSPPGLVVLDTQYF,TGTGCCAGCAGCCCCCCCGGACTAGTCGTGCTAGATACGCAGTATTTT